This T cell receptor (beta chain) originates from a study of T cell changes during pregnancy in multiple sclerosis. The table came from immunoSEQ multiplex PCR; TCRdb's copy has only in-frame clones and leaves some out. In the table there are approximately 88,000 clones, 85% to 95% of which are singletons. The V gene's germline CDR1 is LNHDA and CDR2 SQIVND (reference sequence). CDR3 size: 13 residues. The V gene lost 4 bases and the J gene lost 2 bases, with 8 bases spanning the gap. The sequence came from a female donor with multiple sclerosis, enrolled in a pregnancy study. The material was peripheral blood, obtained in the third trimester of pregnancy. The chain has TRBV19 and TRBJ2-5; unclear D gene. The CDR3 coding sequence is TGTGCCAGTAGTAATCAGAAACAAGAGACCCAGTACTTC. It yields the protein CASSNQKQETQYF.